This TCR beta chain was recovered during a study of blood T cell repertoires in COVID-19. CDR1 is SGHTA and CDR2 is FQGNSA in the germline V gene. The CDR3 is 15 amino acids. Trimming took off 5 bases at V and 1 base at J, with 14 bases between the two ends. The repertoire was sequenced with immunoSEQ multiplex PCR; TCRdb's copy has only in-frame clones and lacks some. The sample records approximately 250,000 clones, about 87% being singletons. The chain combines TRBV7-2 with TRBJ2-5; no clear D gene. Material for sequencing was peripheral blood. The origin of this receptor is a woman in her sixties with COVID-19, enrolled during active disease. The CDR3 DNA is TGTGCCAGCAGCCCGGCCCTCACAGCCCAAGAGACCCAGTACTTC. Translation gives CASSPALTAQETQYF.